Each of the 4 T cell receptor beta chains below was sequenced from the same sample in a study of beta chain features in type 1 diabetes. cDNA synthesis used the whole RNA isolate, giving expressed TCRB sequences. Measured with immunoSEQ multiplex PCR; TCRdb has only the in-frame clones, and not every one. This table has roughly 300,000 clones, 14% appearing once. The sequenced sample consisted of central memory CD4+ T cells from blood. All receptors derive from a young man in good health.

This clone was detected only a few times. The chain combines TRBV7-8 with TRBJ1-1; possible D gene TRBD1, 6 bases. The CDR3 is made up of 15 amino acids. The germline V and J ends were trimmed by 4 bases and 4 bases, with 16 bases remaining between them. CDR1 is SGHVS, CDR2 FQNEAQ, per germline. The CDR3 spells CASSSRPTGTTEAFF. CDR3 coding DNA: TGTGCCAGCAGCTCAAGACCAACAGGGACCACTGAAGCTTTCTTT.

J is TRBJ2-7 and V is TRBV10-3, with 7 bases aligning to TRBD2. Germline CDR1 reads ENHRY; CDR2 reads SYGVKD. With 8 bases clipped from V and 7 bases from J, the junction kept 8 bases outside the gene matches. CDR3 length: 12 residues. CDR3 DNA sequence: TGTGCCATCGCCGCGGGAGCGGAGGAGCAGTACGTC. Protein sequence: CAIAAGAEEQYV.

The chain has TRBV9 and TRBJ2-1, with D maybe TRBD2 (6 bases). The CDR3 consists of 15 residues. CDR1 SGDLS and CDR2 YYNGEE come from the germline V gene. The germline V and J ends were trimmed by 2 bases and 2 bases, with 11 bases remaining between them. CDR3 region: CASSVGRGTYNEQFF. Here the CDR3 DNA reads TGTGCCAGCAGCGTGGGGCGGGGTACCTACAATGAGCAGTTCTTC. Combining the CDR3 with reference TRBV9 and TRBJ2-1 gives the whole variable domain DSGVTQTPKHLITATGQRVTLRCSPRSGDLSVYWYQQSLDQGLQFLIQYYNGEERAKGNILERFSAQQFPDLHSELNLSSLELGDSALYFCASSVGRGTYNEQFFGPGTRLTVL.

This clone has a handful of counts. The DNA for the CDR3 is TGTGCCAGCAGGGGGAGGGACGAGCAGTACGTC. This codes for CASRGRDEQYV. J is TRBJ2-7 and V is TRBV27; 7 bases are a match to TRBD2. This CDR3 spans 11 amino acids. J gave up 5 bases and V 6 bases, and 1 base lay outside the gene matches. The germline CDR1 and CDR2 sequences are MNHEY and SMNVEV (reference sequence).